This TCR beta chain was identified in a study of blood T cell repertoires in COVID-19. Profiled with immunoSEQ multiplex PCR; TCRdb holds only in-frame clones, not every one. Of 200,000 to 300,000 clones in the sample, around 86% are singletons; the top ten hold approximately 5.3%. CDR3 length equals 15 residues. V lost 1 base, J lost 9 bases, and 16 bases lay in between. The V gene's germline CDR1 is SEHNR and CDR2 FQNEAQ (reference sequence). The rearrangement links TRBV7-9 to TRBJ2-1; a weak D match, TRBD2 (7 bases). This receptor was taken from a woman aged 55-70 years with COVID-19, enrolled during active disease. The sample was peripheral blood. The CDR3 DNA follows: TGTGCCAGCAGCTTAGACGGGGGGCGAAGGGTTGAGCAGTTCTTC. Protein: CASSLDGGRRVEQFF.